The sample holds many counts of the clone carrying this T cell receptor beta chain. The antigen remains undetermined. TCRdb passed the 5' RACE reads through MiXCR, listing each CDR3 protein once. The sample yields under 40,000 distinct CDR3 sequences, roughly 7.5% seen once. This entry belongs to a study of T-cell memory formation after mild COVID-19. Findings and limits, study-wide: Prior to infection, memory already included some responding clones, suggesting cross-reactive memory joined.

Trimming took 0 bases from V and 1 from J, leaving 14 bases between them. CDR1 and CDR2 from the germline V gene are SGHKS and YYEKEE (reference sequence). This CDR3 region has 17 residues. This chain uses TRBV5-5 with TRBJ1-3; D ambiguous. The TCR comes from a man between 18 and 29 years old who had mild COVID-19 (a few samples of this study predate the infection). Cell type and time point are not known. The sample comprised PBMCs or a T cell subset sorted from them (not recorded which). The CDR3 sequence is CASSLAAGFGSGNTIYF. The CDR3 DNA sequence: TGTGCCAGCAGCTTGGCTGCGGGTTTCGGATCTGGAAACACCATATATTTT. Filled out from reference TRBV5-5 and TRBJ1-3, the complete variable domain reads DAGVTQSPTHLIKTRGQQVTLRCSPISGHKSVSWYQQVLGQGPQFIFQYYEKEERGRGNFPDRFSARQFPNYSSELNVNALLLGDSALYLCASSLAAGFGSGNTIYFGEGSWLTVV.